The following is a TCR beta chain sequence with its context. These data originate in a study of blood T cells in healthy people across ages. It was with a sample-barcoded 5' primer and a J-beta primer mix that a second PCR of roughly 6 to 12 cycles was run. Each cDNA molecule carried a tag from a template-switch adaptor that contained 12 random nucleotides. One entry per CDR3 protein results from TCRdb running MiXCR on the 5' RACE reads. The sample holds over 1,200,000 distinct CDR3 sequences, around 55% seen once. After removal of 5 bases from V and 10 bases from J, the junction contained 9 bases not matched to a gene. The CDR3 has 14 residues. For every donor, a draw yielded 7.5 to 10 milliliters of peripheral blood. Per sample, extraction of total RNA gave at least 6 micrograms in every case.

This TCR was recovered from a man younger than 30 in good health. The gene calls are TRBV12-3 or TRBV12-4 and TRBJ2-1; 9 positions agree with TRBD1. Material: blood. CDR3 DNA: TGTGCCAGCAGTATTTATACAGGGGGCAGAGAGCAGTTCTTC. Translated, it gives CASSIYTGGREQFF.